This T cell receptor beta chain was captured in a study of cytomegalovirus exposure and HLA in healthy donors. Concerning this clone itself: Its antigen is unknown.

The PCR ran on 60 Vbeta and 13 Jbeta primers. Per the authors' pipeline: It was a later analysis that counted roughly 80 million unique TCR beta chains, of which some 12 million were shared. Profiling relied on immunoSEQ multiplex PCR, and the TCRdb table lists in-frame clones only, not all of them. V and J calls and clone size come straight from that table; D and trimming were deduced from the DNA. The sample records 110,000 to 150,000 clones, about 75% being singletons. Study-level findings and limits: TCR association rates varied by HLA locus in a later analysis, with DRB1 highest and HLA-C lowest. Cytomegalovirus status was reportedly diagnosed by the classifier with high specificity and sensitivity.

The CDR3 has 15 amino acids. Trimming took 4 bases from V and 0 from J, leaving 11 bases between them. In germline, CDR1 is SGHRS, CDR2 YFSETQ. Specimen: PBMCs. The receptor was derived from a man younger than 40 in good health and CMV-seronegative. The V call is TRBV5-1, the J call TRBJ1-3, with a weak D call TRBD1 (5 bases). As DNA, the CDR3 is TGCGCCAGCAGCATGGACACCCGCTCTGGAAACACCATATATTTT. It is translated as CASSMDTRSGNTIYF.